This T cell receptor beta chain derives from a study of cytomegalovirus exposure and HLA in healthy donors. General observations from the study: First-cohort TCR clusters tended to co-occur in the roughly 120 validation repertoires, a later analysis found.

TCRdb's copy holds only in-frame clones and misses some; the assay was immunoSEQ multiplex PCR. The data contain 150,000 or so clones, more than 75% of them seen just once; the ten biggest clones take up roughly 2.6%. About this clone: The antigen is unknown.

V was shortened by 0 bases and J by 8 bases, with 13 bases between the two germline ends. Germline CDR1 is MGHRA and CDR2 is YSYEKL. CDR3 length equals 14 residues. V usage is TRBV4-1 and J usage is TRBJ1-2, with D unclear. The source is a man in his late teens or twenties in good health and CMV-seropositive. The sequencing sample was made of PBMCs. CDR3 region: CASSQDLTGVGYTF. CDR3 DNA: TGCGCCAGCAGCCAAGACTTAACGGGTGTGGGCTACACCTTC.